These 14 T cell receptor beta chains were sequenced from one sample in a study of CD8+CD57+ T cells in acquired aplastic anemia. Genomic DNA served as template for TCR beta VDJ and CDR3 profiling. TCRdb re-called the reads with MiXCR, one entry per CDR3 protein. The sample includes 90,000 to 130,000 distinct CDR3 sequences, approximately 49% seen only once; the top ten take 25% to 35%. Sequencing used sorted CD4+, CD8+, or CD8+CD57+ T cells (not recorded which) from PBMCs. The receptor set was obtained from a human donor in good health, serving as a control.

The CDR3 sequence: CASRQTSGGSYEQYF. The CDR3, as DNA: TGTGCCAGCAGACAGACTAGCGGAGGCTCCTACGAGCAGTACTTC. The chain links TRBV2 to TRBJ2-7; 9 positions agree with TRBD2. V trimming: 6 bases; J trimming: 0 bases; junction bases outside the gene matches: 6. This CDR3 comprises 15 residues. Germline CDR1 is SNHLY and CDR2 is FYNNEI.

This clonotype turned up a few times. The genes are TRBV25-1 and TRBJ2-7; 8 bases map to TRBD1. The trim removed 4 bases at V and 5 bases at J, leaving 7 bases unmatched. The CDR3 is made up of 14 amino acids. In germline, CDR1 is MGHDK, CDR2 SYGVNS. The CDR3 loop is CASSGTDRANEQYF. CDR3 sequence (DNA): TGTGCCAGCAGTGGGACGGACAGGGCCAACGAGCAGTACTTC.

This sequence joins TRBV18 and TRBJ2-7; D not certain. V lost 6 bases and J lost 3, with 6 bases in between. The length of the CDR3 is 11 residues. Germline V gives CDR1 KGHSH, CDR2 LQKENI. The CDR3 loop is CASSPDYEQYF. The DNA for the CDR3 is TGTGCCAGCTCCCCTGACTACGAGCAGTACTTC.

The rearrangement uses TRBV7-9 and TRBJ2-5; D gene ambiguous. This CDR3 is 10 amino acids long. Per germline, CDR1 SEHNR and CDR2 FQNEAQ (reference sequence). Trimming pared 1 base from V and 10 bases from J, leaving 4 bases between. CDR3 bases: TGTGCCAGCAGCTTAGGGGACCAGTACTTC. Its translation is CASSLGDQYF.

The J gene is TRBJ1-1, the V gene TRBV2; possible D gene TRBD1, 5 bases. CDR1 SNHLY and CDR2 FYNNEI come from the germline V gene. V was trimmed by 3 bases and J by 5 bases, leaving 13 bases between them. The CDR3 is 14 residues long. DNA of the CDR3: TGTGCCAGCAGTGATCAAGGGACCGGAACTGAAGCTTTCTTT. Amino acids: CASSDQGTGTEAFF.

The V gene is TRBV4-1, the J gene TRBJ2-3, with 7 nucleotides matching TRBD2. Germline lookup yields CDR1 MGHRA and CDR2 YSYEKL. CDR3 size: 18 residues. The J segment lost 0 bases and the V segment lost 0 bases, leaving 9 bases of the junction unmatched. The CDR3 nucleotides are TGCGCCAGCAGCCAAGATCCTCGGTGGGAGGGGAGCACAGATACGCAGTATTTT. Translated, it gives CASSQDPRWEGSTDTQYF.

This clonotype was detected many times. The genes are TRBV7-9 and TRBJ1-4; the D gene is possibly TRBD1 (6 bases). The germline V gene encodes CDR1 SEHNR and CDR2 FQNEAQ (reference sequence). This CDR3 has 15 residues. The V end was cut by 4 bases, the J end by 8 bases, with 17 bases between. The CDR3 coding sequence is TGTGCCAGCAGCTCGGACTCGACAGGAGGGGAAAAACTGTTTTTT. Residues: CASSSDSTGGEKLFF.

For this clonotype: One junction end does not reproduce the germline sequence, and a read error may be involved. This CDR3 is CASSLRTGYF. The CDR3 DNA follows: TGTGCCAGCAGCTTACGGACAGGCTACTTT. The chain couples TRBV5-4 to TRBJ1-6; 7 bases fit TRBD1. CDR3 length equals 10 residues. Germline V CDR1 and CDR2: SGHNT, YYREEE (reference sequence).

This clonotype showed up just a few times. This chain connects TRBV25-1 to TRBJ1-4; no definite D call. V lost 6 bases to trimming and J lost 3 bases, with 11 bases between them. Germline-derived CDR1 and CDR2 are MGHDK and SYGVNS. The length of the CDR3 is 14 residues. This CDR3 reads CASRQTGPNEKLFF. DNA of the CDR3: TGTGCCAGCAGACAGACTGGGCCTAATGAAAAACTGTTTTTT. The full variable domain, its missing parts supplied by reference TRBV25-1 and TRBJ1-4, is EADIYQTPRYLVIGTGKKITLECSQTMGHDKMYWYQQDPGMELHLIHYSYGVNSTEKGDLSSESTVSRIRTEHFPLTLESARPSHTSQYLCASRQTGPNEKLFFGSGTQLSVL.

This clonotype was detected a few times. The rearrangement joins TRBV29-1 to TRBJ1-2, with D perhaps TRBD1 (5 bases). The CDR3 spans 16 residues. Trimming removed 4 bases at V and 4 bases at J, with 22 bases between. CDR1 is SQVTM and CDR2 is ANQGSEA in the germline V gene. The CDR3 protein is CSVALFGRDHRYGYTF. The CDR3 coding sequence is TGCAGCGTTGCCCTATTTGGCCGGGACCACCGCTATGGCTACACCTTC.

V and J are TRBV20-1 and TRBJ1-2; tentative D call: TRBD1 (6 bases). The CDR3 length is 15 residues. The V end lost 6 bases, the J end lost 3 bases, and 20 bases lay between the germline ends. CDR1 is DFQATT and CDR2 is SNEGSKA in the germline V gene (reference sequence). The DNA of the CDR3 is TGCAGTGCCAGACGCGACAGGCCCGGGGACTATGGCTACACCTTC. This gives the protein CSARRDRPGDYGYTF.

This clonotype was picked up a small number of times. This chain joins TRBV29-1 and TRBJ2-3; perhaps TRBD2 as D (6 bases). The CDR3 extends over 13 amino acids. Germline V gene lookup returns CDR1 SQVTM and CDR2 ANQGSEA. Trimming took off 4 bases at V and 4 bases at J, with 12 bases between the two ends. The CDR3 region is CSVGSRDSDTQYF. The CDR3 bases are TGCAGCGTTGGGAGCAGGGACTCAGATACGCAGTATTTT.

CDR3 loop: CASSRTGGEETQYF. In nucleotides, the CDR3 is TGTGCCAGCAGTCGAACAGGGGGGGAGGAGACCCAGTACTTC. The genes are TRBV7-9 and TRBJ2-5, with D perhaps TRBD1 (8 bases). This CDR3 region has 14 residues. The V end lost 6 bases, the J end lost 5 bases, and 16 bases lay between the germline ends. The germline V gene encodes CDR1 SEHNR and CDR2 FQNEAQ (reference sequence).

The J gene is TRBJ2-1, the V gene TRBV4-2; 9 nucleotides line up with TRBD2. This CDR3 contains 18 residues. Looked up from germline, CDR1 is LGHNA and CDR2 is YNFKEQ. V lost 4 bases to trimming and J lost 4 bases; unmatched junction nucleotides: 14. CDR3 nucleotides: TGTGCCAGCAGCCTGTGGGGATTAGCGGGGGCGGGGTACAATGAGCAGTTCTTC. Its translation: CASSLWGLAGAGYNEQFF.